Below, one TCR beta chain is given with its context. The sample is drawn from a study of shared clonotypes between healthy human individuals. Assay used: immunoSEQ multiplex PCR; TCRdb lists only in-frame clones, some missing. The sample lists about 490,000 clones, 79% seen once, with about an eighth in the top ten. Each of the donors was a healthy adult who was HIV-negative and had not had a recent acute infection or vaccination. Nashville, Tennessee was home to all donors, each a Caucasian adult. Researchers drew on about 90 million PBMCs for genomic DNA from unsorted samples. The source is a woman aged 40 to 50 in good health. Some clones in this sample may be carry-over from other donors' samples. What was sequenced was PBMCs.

CDR3 amino acids: CASRDNRDGEETQYF. The CDR3 nucleotides are TGTGCCAGCAGGGACAACCGGGACGGGGAAGAGACCCAGTACTTC. The J gene is TRBJ2-5, the V gene TRBV7-2; D tentatively reads TRBD1 or TRBD2 (5 bases each). The V and J ends lost 6 bases and 3 bases respectively, with 17 bases between them. The CDR3 covers 15 residues. The germline CDR1 and CDR2 sequences are SGHTA and FQGNSA.